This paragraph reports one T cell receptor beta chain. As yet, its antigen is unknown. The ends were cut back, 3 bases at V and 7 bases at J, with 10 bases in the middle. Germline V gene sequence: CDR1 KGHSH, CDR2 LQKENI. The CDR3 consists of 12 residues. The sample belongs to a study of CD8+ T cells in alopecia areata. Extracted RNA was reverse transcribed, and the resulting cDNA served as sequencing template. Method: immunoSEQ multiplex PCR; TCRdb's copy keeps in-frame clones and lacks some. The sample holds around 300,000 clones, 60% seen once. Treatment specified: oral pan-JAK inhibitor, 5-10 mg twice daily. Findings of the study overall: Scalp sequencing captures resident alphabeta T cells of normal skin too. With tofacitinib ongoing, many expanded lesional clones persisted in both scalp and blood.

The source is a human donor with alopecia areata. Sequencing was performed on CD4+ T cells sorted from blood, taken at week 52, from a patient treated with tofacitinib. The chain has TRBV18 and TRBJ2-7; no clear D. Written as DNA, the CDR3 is TGTGCCAGCTCACCTTATGGACGAGAGCAGTACTTC. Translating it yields CASSPYGREQYF.